The 20 T cell receptor beta chains below come from one sample, sequenced in a study of CXCR3-negative and CXCR3-positive naive CD8 T cells. Overall study findings and caveats: TRB CDR3s were more hydrophobic in CXCR3-positive than in CXCR3-negative naive cells.

Through 5' RACE with UMI labels, the TRB cDNA libraries were prepared. Using the 5' RACE reads, TCRdb records one entry per CDR3 protein without DNA. Listed are some 120,000 distinct CDR3 sequences; 0.5% to 0.6% falls within the top ten. The antigens of these receptors remain unknown. Source material: naive CXCR3+ CD8+ T cells from blood. The subset here: CD45RO-CCR7+CD27+CD95- naive CD8+ T cells expressing CXCR3 (TNR3+). Receptors were obtained from a human donor in good health. Some clones in this sample may be carry-over from other donors' samples.

CDR3 sequence: CASSFPGGGVSPLHF. The chain couples TRBV7-9 to TRBJ1-6; absent DNA, TCRdb's TRBD1 call cannot be checked. The germline gives CDR1 SEHNR, CDR2 FQNEAQ (reference sequence). The CDR3 runs 15 residues.

The gene calls are TRBV10-3 and TRBJ2-3; the D call of TRBD1 rests on TCRdb alone, since no DNA is present to check it. Germline-derived CDR1 and CDR2 are ENHRY and SYGVKD. The CDR3 is made up of 15 amino acids. The CDR3 protein is CAISEVTDRTDTQYF.

This chain joins TRBV9 and TRBJ1-1; no DNA is available, so the TRBD1 call from TCRdb remains unchecked. The CDR3 totals 11 residues. CDR1 and CDR2 (germline): SGDLS, YYNGEE. CDR3 amino acids: CASSRGTEAFF.

The chain links TRBV7-3 to TRBJ2-1; TCRdb selects TRBD2, and the lack of DNA leaves this call unchecked. Germline-derived CDR1 and CDR2 are SGHTA and FQGTGA. The CDR3 spans 16 residues. The CDR3 reads CASSLGGRASYNEQFF.

The chain carries TRBV21-1 and TRBJ1-2. TRBV21-1 is a recognized pseudogene. The CDR3 spans 16 residues. This CDR3 reads CASSKIKSLLRYGYTF.

The CDR3 sequence: CATAGGGARNEQFF. The V gene is TRBV27, the J gene TRBJ2-1; TCRdb outputs TRBD1, but without DNA this stays unchecked. Germline CDR1 reads MNHEY; CDR2 reads SMNVEV (reference sequence). The length of the CDR3 is 14 residues.

This chain joins TRBV9 and TRBJ2-7; there is no DNA to check the TCRdb D call of TRBD1. Germline V gene data show CDR1 as SGDLS and CDR2 as YYNGEE. CDR3 length: 16 residues. The CDR3 region is CASSRGTGEEGWEQYF. Full variable domain (missing parts from reference TRBV9 and TRBJ2-7): DSGVTQTPKHLITATGQRVTLRCSPRSGDLSVYWYQQSLDQGLQFLIQYYNGEERAKGNILERFSAQQFPDLHSELNLSSLELGDSALYFCASSRGTGEEGWEQYFGPGTRLTVT.

The chain couples TRBV12-3 or TRBV12-4 to TRBJ2-1; as DNA is missing, the TRBD2 call by TCRdb cannot be tested. The CDR3 totals 16 residues. Here the CDR3 reads CASSRLAGEIDNEQFF.

The chain recombines TRBV29-1 with TRBJ2-7; as DNA is missing, the TRBD2 call by TCRdb cannot be tested. The germline V gene encodes CDR1 SQVTM and CDR2 ANQGSEA. This CDR3 contains 15 residues. This chain's CDR3 is CSVEDPSGLSYEQYF.

V and J are TRBV20-1 and TRBJ1-1; there is no DNA to check the TCRdb D call of TRBD1. The CDR3 runs 15 residues. Germline values: CDR1 DFQATT, CDR2 SNEGSKA (reference sequence). The CDR3 spells CSARDRWGMNTEAFF.

The rearrangement uses TRBV15 and TRBJ1-3. Germline-derived CDR1 and CDR2 are LNHNV and YYDKDF (reference sequence). CDR3 length equals 15 residues. The CDR3 protein is CATSSGLNSGNTIYF.

The chain uses TRBV11-3 and TRBJ2-1; the D call from TCRdb, TRBD2, cannot be confirmed without DNA. The germline V gene has CDR1 SGHNT and CDR2 YENEEA. This CDR3 is built from 17 residues. The CDR3 loop reads CASIHTQTSGGASEQFF.

The chain links TRBV13 to TRBJ1-6. This CDR3 comprises 16 residues. Germline V gives CDR1 PRHDT, CDR2 FYEKMQ (reference sequence). The CDR3: CASSPSRSSYNSPLHF.

V and J are TRBV7-9 and TRBJ1-1; the D gene TCRdb calls, TRBD1, cannot be checked with no DNA. Per the germline V gene, CDR1 is SEHNR and CDR2 is FQNEAQ (reference sequence). This CDR3 has 13 residues. This chain's CDR3 is CASISTGNTEAFF.

CDR3 loop: CASSQGGNTQYF. The V call is TRBV3-1, the J call TRBJ2-3; the D gene TCRdb calls, TRBD2, cannot be checked with no DNA. CDR3 length equals 12 residues. Germline loops: CDR1 LGHDT, CDR2 YNNKEL (reference sequence).

The chain is built from TRBV7-9 and TRBJ2-7; TCRdb returns TRBD1, unconfirmable since there is no DNA. The germline CDR1 and CDR2 sequences are SEHNR and FQNEAQ (reference sequence). This CDR3 contains 16 residues. CDR3 sequence: CASSPPQGRASYEQYF. The full variable domain, with the rest looked up from reference TRBV7-9 and TRBJ2-7, is DTGVSQNPRHKITKRGQNVTFRCDPISEHNRLYWYRQTLGQGPEFLTYFQNEAQLEKSRLLSDRFSAERPKGSFSTLEIQRTEQGDSAMYLCASSPPQGRASYEQYFGPGTRLTVT.

This rearrangement joins TRBV7-9 to TRBJ2-1; TCRdb's assignment of TRBD1 cannot be checked, as there is no DNA. Germline loops: CDR1 SEHNR, CDR2 FQNEAQ (reference sequence). CDR3 size: 14 residues. The CDR3 sequence: CASSSQGPYNEQFF.

This CDR3 reads CASSLVDQDTGELFF. The chain recombines TRBV7-8 with TRBJ2-2. This CDR3 contains 15 residues. Germline V CDR1 and CDR2: SGHVS, FQNEAQ.

The chain recombines TRBV24-1 with TRBJ2-1; TCRdb outputs TRBD2, but without DNA this stays unchecked. Germline V gene data show CDR1 as KGHDR and CDR2 as SFDVKD. The length of the CDR3 is 16 residues. The chain's CDR3 is CATSDYLAGVADEQFF.

V and J are TRBV7-9 and TRBJ2-7; TCRdb names TRBD1, which stays unverified in the absence of DNA. The germline V gene encodes CDR1 SEHNR and CDR2 FQNEAQ (reference sequence). The CDR3 loop spans 14 amino acids. The CDR3 here is CASSPFAGDYEQYF.